Below are 17 T cell receptor beta chains sequenced from a single sample in a study of chemoradiotherapy in HPV16-positive cancers. TCRdb keeps only in-frame clones here, not all; method: immunoSEQ multiplex PCR. The repertoire holds 500 to 650 clones, about nine tenths seen once, with 6% in the top ten. Material: tumor tissue, obtained from a patient who underwent chemoradiotherapy. These receptors all come from a human donor with HPV-associated anogenital cancer.

This clone appeared once. This chain links TRBV7-9 with TRBJ1-6; TRBD1 matches at 7 bases. Germline CDR1 and CDR2: SEHNR and FQNEAQ (reference sequence). V shed 10 bases, J shed 14 bases, and the junction held 17 bases outside the gene matches. The CDR3 spans 14 residues. CDR3 in amino acids: CATQGEGYGRSLHF. For the CDR3, the DNA is TGTGCCACGCAGGGGGAGGGATACGGCCGATCCCTCCACTTT.

V usage is TRBV2 and J usage is TRBJ1-1, with TRBD1 identical over 9 bases. The ends lost 6 bases at V and 3 bases at J; junction bases unmatched: 14. Germline V CDR1 and CDR2: SNHLY, FYNNEI. The CDR3 spans 17 residues. In nucleotides, the CDR3 is TGTGCCAGCAGCGCCCCCGGGACAGGGTTTTTGGACACTGAAGCTTTCTTT. This sequence encodes CASSAPGTGFLDTEAFF.

The chain has TRBV7-6 and TRBJ2-5; D is perhaps TRBD2 (5 bases). Trimming took off 6 bases at V and 4 bases at J, with 12 bases between the two ends. Germline CDR1 reads SGHVS; CDR2 reads FNYEAQ. The CDR3 has 13 residues. The CDR3 bases are TGTGCCAGCAGTTTGAGCGGCCGAGAGACCCAGTACTTC. It codes for CASSLSGRETQYF. The full variable domain, its missing parts supplied by reference TRBV7-6 and TRBJ2-5, is GAGVSQSPRYKVTKRGQDVALRCDPISGHVSLYWYRQALGQGPEFLTYFNYEAQQDKSGLPNDRFSAERPEGSISTLTIQRTEQRDSAMYRCASSLSGRETQYFGPGTRLLVL.

The sample holds a few counts of this clone. The chain is built from TRBV15 and TRBJ1-1; D is unclear. Germline values: CDR1 LNHNV, CDR2 YYDKDF (reference sequence). The ends were cut back, 4 bases at V and 0 bases at J, with 12 bases in the middle. The CDR3 extends over 15 amino acids. DNA of the CDR3: TGTGCCACCAGCACGGAACGGGATCTGAACACTGAAGCTTTCTTT. Its protein product is CATSTERDLNTEAFF.

The rearrangement joins TRBV28 to TRBJ1-2, with unresolved D. Between the trimmed V and J ends, which lost 6 bases and 0 bases, there was a span of 11 bases. Germline lookup yields CDR1 MDHEN and CDR2 SYDVKM. CDR3 length: 14 residues. CDR3 amino acids: CASSSYSANYGYTF. The CDR3 region has the DNA TGTGCCAGCAGCTCCTACTCCGCTAACTATGGCTACACCTTC.

The V and J genes are TRBV19 and TRBJ1-4; tentatively, D is TRBD1 (5 bases). This CDR3 spans 16 amino acids. V was clipped by 7 bases and J by 0 bases, with 15 bases between them. Looked up from germline, CDR1 is LNHDA and CDR2 is SQIVND (reference sequence). The CDR3 reads CASKKDRGATNEKLFF. CDR3 DNA sequence: TGTGCCAGTAAAAAGGACCGAGGGGCAACTAATGAAAAACTGTTTTTT.

This clone was recorded only once. This sample also contains other DNA sequences that code for the same CDR3. The CDR3 protein is CASSVLRGDTQYF. The DNA for the CDR3 is TGTGCCAGCAGTGTTCTACGGGGAGATACGCAGTATTTT. The gene calls are TRBV6-4 and TRBJ2-3, with D possibly matching TRBD2 (5 bases). Trimming took off 4 bases at V and 5 bases at J, with 10 bases between the two ends. Looked up from germline, CDR1 is MRHNA and CDR2 is SNTAGT. The CDR3 totals 13 residues.

The genes are TRBV2 and TRBJ2-4, with 7 bases identical to TRBD1. After removal of 7 bases from V and 0 bases from J, the junction contained 9 bases not matched to a gene. The CDR3 extends over 16 amino acids. The germline CDR1 and CDR2 sequences are SNHLY and FYNNEI. Here the CDR3 DNA reads TGTGCCAGCATGTTAGAGGGGGCTCTAGCCAAAAACATTCAGTACTTC. Protein product: CASMLEGALAKNIQYF.

The rearrangement uses TRBV29-1 and TRBJ1-2, with 11 nucleotides matching TRBD1. J gave up 10 bases and V 7 bases, and 5 bases lay outside the gene matches. The V gene's germline CDR1 is SQVTM and CDR2 ANQGSEA. The CDR3 sequence is 11 residues long. CDR3 coding DNA: TGCAGCGCAAGGACAGGGGGCGACTACACCTTC. It codes for CSARTGGDYTF. Full variable domain (rest looked up from reference TRBV29-1 and TRBJ1-2): SAVISQKPSRDICQRGTSLTIQCQVDSQVTMMFWYRQQPGQSLTLIATANQGSEATYESGFVIDKFPISRPNLTFSTLTVSNMSPEDSSIYLCSARTGGDYTFGSGTRLTVV.

The sample holds one count of this clone. V is TRBV28 and J is TRBJ2-1; TRBD2 matches 9 bases. This CDR3 is 16 amino acids long. The germline gives CDR1 MDHEN, CDR2 SYDVKM. The junction had 7 bases not matched to a gene; V was cut back by 2 bases and J by 5 bases. CDR3 in DNA: TGTGCCAGCAGTTTAAGTAGCGGGGGAGCCCACAATGAGCAGTTCTTC. It encodes CASSLSSGGAHNEQFF.

The chain couples TRBV11-3 to TRBJ1-3; 10 bases are shared with TRBD1. This CDR3 is built from 16 residues. Trimming at V came to 3 bases and at J to 2 bases, leaving 4 bases not matched to a gene. The germline CDR1 and CDR2 sequences are SGHNT and YENEEA. CDR3 amino acids: CASSLGTGAPGNTIYF. CDR3 DNA: TGTGCCAGCAGCTTGGGGACAGGGGCGCCTGGAAACACCATATATTTT. The entire variable domain, with the rest obtained from reference TRBV11-3 and TRBJ1-3, is as follows: EAGVVQSPRYKIIEKKQPVAFWCNPISGHNTLYWYLQNLGQGPELLIRYENEEAVDDSQLPKDRFSAERLKGVDSTLKIQPAELGDSAVYLCASSLGTGAPGNTIYFGEGSWLTVV.

The V gene is TRBV13, the J gene TRBJ2-2; 12 nucleotides agree with TRBD2. Germline CDR1 is PRHDT and CDR2 is FYEKMQ (reference sequence). The junction had 14 bases not matched to a gene; V was cut back by 4 bases and J by 2 bases. This CDR3 has 20 residues. In DNA, the CDR3 is TGTGCCAGCAGCTCTCACTACCTATGGACTAGCGGGGACAACACCGGGGAGCTGTTTTTT. Its translation is CASSSHYLWTSGDNTGELFF.

The chain couples TRBV19 to TRBJ2-7; D unresolved. The CDR3 has 13 amino acids. Germline V CDR1 and CDR2: LNHDA, SQIVND (reference sequence). V was pared by 3 bases and J by 0 bases, with 6 bases between. CDR3 in amino acids: CASSMDTSYEQYF. The CDR3 nucleotides read TGTGCCAGTAGTATGGATACCTCCTACGAGCAGTACTTC.

This chain connects TRBV30 to TRBJ2-1; 9 nucleotides agree with TRBD2. Losses at the gene ends were 0 bases for V and 8 bases for J; bases not matched to a gene: 8. This CDR3 spans 15 amino acids. Germline values: CDR1 GTSNPN, CDR2 SVGIG (reference sequence). The CDR3, as DNA: TGTGCCTGGAGTGTAGGTAGCGGGGGCCAGGATGAGCAGTTCTTC. Protein sequence: CAWSVGSGGQDEQFF.

The chain combines TRBV7-2 with TRBJ2-6; tentatively, D is TRBD2 (6 bases). Between the trimmed V and J ends, which lost 5 bases and 5 bases, there was a span of 22 bases. The germline gives CDR1 SGHTA, CDR2 FQGNSA. The CDR3 is 18 residues long. The CDR3 sequence: CASSAFGRRQSRANVLTF. CDR3 coding DNA: TGTGCCAGCAGCGCTTTCGGGAGACGACAAAGTCGGGCCAACGTCCTGACTTTC.

J is TRBJ1-5 and V is TRBV2; TRBD1 agrees at 8 bases. Looked up from germline, CDR1 is SNHLY and CDR2 is FYNNEI. J was trimmed by 6 bases and V by 6 bases; bases with no gene match: 7. This CDR3 is 14 amino acids long. Here the CDR3 reads CASRRAGGVQPQHF. DNA for the CDR3: TGTGCCAGCAGAAGGGCAGGGGGCGTTCAGCCCCAGCATTTT.

The V and J genes are TRBV19 and TRBJ2-7, with D possibly matching TRBD2 (6 bases). Germline CDR1 LNHDA, CDR2 SQIVND (reference sequence). Trimming removed 4 bases at V and 2 bases at J, with 15 bases between. The CDR3 sequence is 15 residues long. The CDR3 nucleotides are TGTGCCAGTAGTAGGGGGGACGGGCGCCCCTACGAGCAGTACTTC. The encoded protein is CASSRGDGRPYEQYF.